This record concerns one T cell receptor (beta chain) sequence. Its target is unknown. Repertoires were generated with immunoSEQ multiplex PCR, while TCRdb's copy carries only in-frame clones and drops some. The repertoire holds approximately 1.9 million clones, with roughly 95% as singletons. This sample was included in a study of shared clonotypes between healthy human individuals. Study in general: Each donor had three CD4 naive, three CD4 memory, two CD8 naive and one CD8 memory plate. Study findings and constraints: Clonotype sharing among the donors was expected to vary with sequencing depth. Clonotypes that were shared across a handful of donors made up around 5% of naive CD4 clonotypes.

CD45RO-negative, CCR7-positively selected cells formed the naive CD8 fraction, excluding terminally differentiated effector memory CD45RA+ cells. Study donors comprised healthy, HIV-negative adults devoid of recent acute infection or vaccination. With 8 bases removed from V and 4 bases from J, the gap between germline ends came to 8 bases. The CDR3 loop spans 11 amino acids. CDR1 and CDR2 (germline): MNHEY, SVGAGI. The specimen was naive CD8+ T cells from PBMCs. The gene calls are TRBV6-5 and TRBJ1-2, with D possibly matching TRBD1 (5 bases). This TCR was recovered from a young man in good health. Some clones in this sample may be carry-over from other donors' samples. The CDR3 bases are TGTGCCAGCGGGGCAGCCTATGGCTACACCTTC. Amino acids: CASGAAYGYTF.